The 18 T cell receptor beta chains below come from one sample, sequenced in a study of blood T cell repertoires in COVID-19. The method was immunoSEQ multiplex PCR; TCRdb's version includes in-frame clones alone and lacks a portion of them. The sample carries 150,000 to 200,000 clones, about 89% recorded once. Sample: peripheral blood. The receptors here all came from a man aged 18-30 years who had recovered from COVID-19.

The rearrangement uses TRBV7-8 and TRBJ2-7; TRBD1 aligns across 9 bases. This CDR3 is built from 16 residues. The germline V gene has CDR1 SGHVS and CDR2 FQNEAQ. Trimming took 0 bases from V and 4 from J; bases not matched to a gene: 7. The CDR3 loop is CASSLATQGARYEQYF. Here the CDR3 DNA reads TGTGCCAGCAGCTTAGCGACACAGGGGGCGCGTTACGAGCAGTACTTC.

The chain combines TRBV6-5 with TRBJ2-7; perhaps TRBD1 as D (5 bases). The CDR3 is 16 residues long. V was pared by 0 bases and J by 0 bases, with 12 bases between. Germline V gives CDR1 MNHEY, CDR2 SVGAGI. In DNA form, the CDR3 reads TGTGCCAGCAGTTACTCGGACCCCGACAGCTCCTACGAGCAGTACTTC. As protein: CASSYSDPDSSYEQYF.

The rearrangement joins TRBV5-8 to TRBJ1-4; D unclear. Between the trimmed V and J ends, which lost 4 bases and 12 bases, there was a span of 13 bases. This CDR3 is built from 12 residues. Germline V lookup: CDR1 SGHTS, CDR2 YDEGEE. CDR3 bases: TGTGCCAGCAGCCACCTCGCATGGCAACTGTTTTTT. It encodes CASSHLAWQLFF.

CDR3 DNA: TGTGCCAGCAGTTTCGGGACAGGGTCCGTCGAGCAGTACTTC. It encodes CASSFGTGSVEQYF. The chain uses TRBV6-2 or TRBV6-3 and TRBJ2-7; 9 positions match TRBD1. Per germline, CDR1 MNHEY and CDR2 SVGEGT. This CDR3 is built from 14 residues. V shed 4 bases and J 6 bases; nucleotides not matched to a gene: 7.

The V gene is TRBV29-1, the J gene TRBJ2-5; 10 nucleotides align to TRBD2. Germline CDR1 reads SQVTM; CDR2 reads ANQGSEA. J was trimmed by 2 bases and V by 8 bases; bases with no gene match: 8. This CDR3 region has 14 residues. The CDR3 DNA sequence: TGCAGCTACGTTGGACTAGCGGTACAAGAGACCCAGTACTTC. Protein: CSYVGLAVQETQYF. Drawing the rest from reference TRBV29-1 and TRBJ2-5, the complete variable domain is SAVISQKPSRDICQRGTSLTIQCQVDSQVTMMFWYRQQPGQSLTLIATANQGSEATYESGFVIDKFPISRPNLTFSTLTVSNMSPEDSSIYLCSYVGLAVQETQYFGPGTRLLVL.

This rearrangement joins TRBV29-1 to TRBJ2-3, with 12 bases that match TRBD2. Germline values: CDR1 SQVTM, CDR2 ANQGSEA. J lost 1 base, V lost 6 bases, and 5 bases had no gene match. The length of the CDR3 is 15 residues. Here the CDR3 DNA reads TGCAGCGTCCGACTAGCGGGAGTGGGCACAGATACGCAGTATTTT. Its protein product is CSVRLAGVGTDTQYF.

This chain links TRBV28 with TRBJ1-2; 7 bases align to TRBD1. CDR3 length: 12 residues. Germline lookup yields CDR1 MDHEN and CDR2 SYDVKM. V shed 8 bases and J 3 bases; nucleotides not matched to a gene: 3. The CDR3, as DNA: TGTGCCAGCTGCACAGGGGACTATGGCTACACCTTC. Its translation: CASCTGDYGYTF.

This clone was seen only once. The chain has TRBV9 and TRBJ2-4, with D unclear. This CDR3 is 16 amino acids long. Germline CDR1 reads SGDLS; CDR2 reads YYNGEE. V lost 6 bases to trimming and J lost 0 bases, with 16 bases between them. The CDR3 coding sequence is TGTGCCAGCAAGTTGGCAGCGTACTTAGCCAAAAACATTCAGTACTTC. Residues: CASKLAAYLAKNIQYF.

This chain links TRBV7-9 with TRBJ2-7, with 9 bases matching TRBD2. The CDR3 spans 15 residues. V lost 7 bases to trimming and J lost 1 base; unmatched junction nucleotides: 8. Germline V lookup: CDR1 SEHNR, CDR2 FQNEAQ (reference sequence). The CDR3 loop is CASTQDSGGSYEQYF. The DNA of the CDR3 is TGTGCCAGCACCCAAGACAGCGGGGGGTCCTACGAGCAGTACTTC.

The chain has TRBV18 and TRBJ1-2, with D perhaps matching TRBD1 (6 bases). V was clipped by 3 bases and J by 1 base, with 15 bases between them. Germline V gene data show CDR1 as KGHSH and CDR2 as LQKENI. This CDR3 region has 16 residues. CDR3 nucleotides: TGTGCCAGCTCACCCCCGACAGGAAATTATAACTATGGCTACACCTTC. This codes for CASSPPTGNYNYGYTF.

The chain is built from TRBV25-1 and TRBJ1-6; D unresolved. The CDR3 covers 13 residues. Trimming removed 8 bases at V and 8 bases at J, with 13 bases between. Germline V gene data show CDR1 as MGHDK and CDR2 as SYGVNS. CDR3: CASSHLADSPLHF. The CDR3 coding sequence is TGTGCCAGCTCCCATTTAGCGGATTCACCCCTCCACTTT.

The chain combines TRBV28 with TRBJ2-7; TRBD2 matches at 9 bases. The CDR3 totals 15 residues. With 4 bases clipped from V and 3 bases from J, the junction kept 7 bases outside the gene matches. The germline gives CDR1 MDHEN, CDR2 SYDVKM. For the CDR3, the DNA is TGTGCCAGCAGTTATAGGCTAGCGGGGCTCTACGAGCAGTACTTC. Protein sequence: CASSYRLAGLYEQYF.

This clone came up once. This chain uses TRBV27 with TRBJ2-6; possible D gene TRBD1, 6 bases. CDR3 length: 15 residues. V lost 4 bases, J lost 4 bases, and 11 bases lay in between. Per the germline V gene, CDR1 is MNHEY and CDR2 is SMNVEV (reference sequence). CDR3 bases: TGTGCCAGCAGTTCGGGGACACCCGGGGCCAACGTCCTGACTTTC. Its translation is CASSSGTPGANVLTF.

The rearrangement uses TRBV19 and TRBJ1-1; D is unresolved. This CDR3 contains 14 residues. CDR1 and CDR2 from the germline V gene are LNHDA and SQIVND (reference sequence). With 5 bases removed from V and 1 base from J, the gap between germline ends came to 11 bases. DNA of the CDR3: TGTGCCAGTAGTCTATGGGCCCAGAACACTGAAGCTTTCTTT. Its protein product is CASSLWAQNTEAFF.

This chain links TRBV7-2 with TRBJ2-2, with D possibly being TRBD2 (5 bases). Germline loops: CDR1 SGHTA, CDR2 FQGNSA. Trimming removed 5 bases at V and 5 bases at J, with 9 bases between. CDR3 length: 13 residues. CDR3 sequence (DNA): TGTGCCAGCAGCGGGAGACGGACCGGGGAGCTGTTTTTT. Its protein product is CASSGRRTGELFF.

The rearrangement links TRBV6-5 to TRBJ1-2, with D maybe TRBD1 (6 bases). Germline CDR1 and CDR2: MNHEY and SVGAGI. V was cut by 4 bases and J by 5 bases, with 17 bases left in between. This CDR3 is 15 amino acids long. CDR3 sequence (DNA): TGTGCCAGCAGTTCTTATTTACAGGGTGGTTATGGCTACACCTTC. Translating it yields CASSSYLQGGYGYTF.

This chain links TRBV10-3 with TRBJ1-1; no clear D. Germline CDR1 ENHRY, CDR2 SYGVKD. Trimming shortened V by 5 bases and J by 7 bases, and 11 bases separated the two germline ends. The CDR3 has 12 residues. The CDR3 reads CAISQGGLEAFF. Here the CDR3 DNA reads TGTGCCATCAGTCAAGGAGGCCTTGAAGCTTTCTTT.

This clone was seen more than once but under ten times. The chain carries TRBV6-2 or TRBV6-3 and TRBJ2-7, with D unclear. Per germline, CDR1 MNHEY and CDR2 SVGEGT. Trimming pared 5 bases from V and 2 bases from J, leaving 10 bases between. This CDR3 spans 13 amino acids. Here the CDR3 DNA reads TGTGCCAGCAGTATCGACACAACCTACGAGCAGTACTTC. Its translation is CASSIDTTYEQYF.